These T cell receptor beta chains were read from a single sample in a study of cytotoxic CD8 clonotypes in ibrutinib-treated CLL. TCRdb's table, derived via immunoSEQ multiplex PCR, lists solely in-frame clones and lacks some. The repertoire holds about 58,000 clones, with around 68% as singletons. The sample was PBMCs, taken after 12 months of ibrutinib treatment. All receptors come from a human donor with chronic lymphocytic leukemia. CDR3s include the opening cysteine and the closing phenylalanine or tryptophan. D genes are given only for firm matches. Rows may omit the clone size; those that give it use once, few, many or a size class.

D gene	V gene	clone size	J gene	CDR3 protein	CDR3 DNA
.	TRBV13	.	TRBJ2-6	CASSDSFSGANVLTF	TGTGCCAGTTCGGACAGCTTCTCTGGGGCCAACGTCCTGACTTTC
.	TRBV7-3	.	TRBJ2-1	CASSHPGILPFF	TGTGCCAGCAGCCACCCGGGAATCTTGCCGTTCTTC
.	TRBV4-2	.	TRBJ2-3	CASSHWGGTDTQYF	TGTGCCAGCAGCCACTGGGGTGGCACAGATACGCAGTATTTT
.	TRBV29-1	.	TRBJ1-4	CSVGGAPSEEKLFF	TGCAGCGTTGGGGGAGCTCCATCGGAGGAAAAACTGTTTTTT
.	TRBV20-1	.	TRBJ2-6	CSAAGANVLTF	TGCAGTGCTGCTGGGGCCAACGTCCTGACTTTC
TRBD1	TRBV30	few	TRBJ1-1	CAWSRDRTTGAFF	TGTGCCTGGTCCCGGGACAGAACGACCGGAGCTTTCTTT
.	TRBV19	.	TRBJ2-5	CASSNPGRLQETQYF	TGTGCCAGTAGTAACCCGGGACGGCTACAAGAGACCCAGTACTTC
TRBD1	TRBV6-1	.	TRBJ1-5	CASSGQGVHQPQHF	TGTGCCAGCAGTGGACAGGGTGTCCATCAGCCCCAGCATTTT
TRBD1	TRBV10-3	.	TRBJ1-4	CAIRDPGTENEKLFF	TGTGCCATCAGGGACCCCGGGACAGAGAATGAAAAACTGTTTTTT
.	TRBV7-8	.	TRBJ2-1	CASSPAVYKNNNEQFF	TGTGCCAGCAGCCCCGCCGTCTACAAGAACAACAATGAGCAGTTCTTC
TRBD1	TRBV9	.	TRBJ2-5	CASSHGQGAFQETQYF	TGTGCCAGCTCTCACGGACAGGGGGCCTTTCAAGAGACCCAGTACTTC
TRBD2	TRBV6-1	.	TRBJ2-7	CASRLAGSQYEQYF	TGTGCCAGCAGACTAGCGGGATCCCAGTACGAGCAGTACTTC
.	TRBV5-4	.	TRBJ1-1	CASSPVGRTEAFF	TGTGCCAGCAGCCCCGTAGGACGCACTGAAGCTTTCTTT
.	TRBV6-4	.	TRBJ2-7	CASWPRHYEQYF	TGTGCCAGCTGGCCCAGGCACTACGAGCAGTACTTC
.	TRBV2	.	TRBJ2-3	CASSISRSRDLRDTQYF	TGTGCCAGCAGCATCAGCCGGTCCCGGGACTTGAGGGATACGCAGTATTTT
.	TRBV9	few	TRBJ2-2	CASSVRDSLRAGELFF	TGTGCCAGCAGCGTACGGGACTCCCTTAGGGCCGGGGAGCTGTTTTTT
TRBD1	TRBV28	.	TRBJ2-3	CASSLLGQAADTQYF	TGTGCCAGCAGTTTACTGGGACAGGCGGCAGATACGCAGTATTTT
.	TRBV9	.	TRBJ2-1	CASSVDTSHNEQFF	TGTGCCAGCAGCGTAGACACCAGCCACAATGAGCAGTTCTTC
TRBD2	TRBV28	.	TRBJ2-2	CASSPGLVPGELFF	TGTGCCAGCAGTCCAGGACTAGTTCCGGGGGAGCTGTTTTTT
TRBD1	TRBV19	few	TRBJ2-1	CASSPRGRREQFF	TGTGCCAGTAGCCCCAGGGGGCGCCGGGAGCAGTTCTTC
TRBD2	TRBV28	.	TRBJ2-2	CASSFLAEDHRELFF	TGTGCCAGCAGTTTTCTAGCGGAGGATCACCGGGAGCTGTTTTTT
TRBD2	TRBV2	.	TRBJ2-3	CASNIGLATDTQYF	TGTGCCAGCAATATAGGACTAGCGACAGATACGCAGTATTTT
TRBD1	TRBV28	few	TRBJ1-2	CASGTGVDYGYTF	TGTGCCAGTGGGACAGGGGTAGACTATGGCTACACCTTC
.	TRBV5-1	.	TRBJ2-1	CASSLGLNNEQFF	TGCGCCAGCAGCTTAGGACTTAACAATGAGCAGTTCTTC
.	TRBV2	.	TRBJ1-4	CASSIRVFEKLFF	TGTGCCAGCAGTATCCGGGTGTTCGAAAAACTGTTTTTT
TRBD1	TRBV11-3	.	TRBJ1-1	CASSPGQGNTEAFF	TGTGCCAGCAGCCCCGGACAGGGGAACACTGAAGCTTTCTTT
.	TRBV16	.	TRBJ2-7	CASSQSGPREQYF	TGTGCCAGCAGCCAATCGGGACCACGTGAACAGTACTTC
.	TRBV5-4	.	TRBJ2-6	CASGSGASGANVLTF	TGTGCCAGCGGATCAGGGGCCTCTGGGGCCAACGTCCTGACTTTC
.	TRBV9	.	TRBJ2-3	CASSVGGAVADTQYF	TGTGCCAGCAGCGTAGGGGGGGCAGTAGCAGATACGCAGTATTTT
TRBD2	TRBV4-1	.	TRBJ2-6	CASSQSFSGRGGSGANVLTF	TGCGCCAGCAGCCAATCCTTTAGCGGGAGGGGTGGCTCTGGGGCCAACGTCCTGACTTTC
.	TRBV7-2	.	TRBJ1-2	CASSQRPYGYTF	TGTGCCAGCAGCCAACGACCCTATGGCTACACCTTC
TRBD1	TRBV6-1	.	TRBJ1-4	CASSKGTGVSNEKLFF	TGTGCCAGCAGTAAAGGGACAGGGGTGTCTAATGAAAAACTGTTTTTT
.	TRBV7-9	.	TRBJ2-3	CASSRRDLADTQYF	TGTGCCAGCAGCCGACGGGACCTGGCAGATACGCAGTATTTT
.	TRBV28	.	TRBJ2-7	CASSFSTRWGKGSYEQYF	TGTGCCAGCAGTTTTTCGACTAGGTGGGGGAAAGGCTCCTACGAGCAGTACTTC
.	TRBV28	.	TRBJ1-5	CASRPFGTAQPQHF	TGTGCCAGCAGGCCTTTCGGGACGGCGCAGCCCCAGCATTTT